A single sample gave rise to the 12 T cell receptor beta chains below, sequenced in a study of breast tumors, draining lymph nodes, adjacent tissues. TCRdb used MiXCR to reprocess the multiplex PCR reads, holding one entry per CDR3 protein. Of approximately 210,000 distinct CDR3 sequences detected, 30% to 35% appear once; the ten largest clones hold 3% to 4.5%. Breast cancer patients provided tissue from their axillary draining lymph nodes. Sequencing was carried out using axillary lymph node tissue. The receptors here all came from a female donor with breast cancer. Some clones in this sample may be carry-over from other donors' samples.

V gene TRBV2 combines with J gene TRBJ2-5, with D perhaps being TRBD1 or TRBD2 (5 bases each). The ends were cut back, 10 bases at V and 4 bases at J, with 16 bases in the middle. Germline CDR1 is SNHLY and CDR2 is FYNNEI. The CDR3 extends over 13 amino acids. The CDR3 sequence is CATRRDRGETQYF. For the CDR3, the DNA is TGTGCCACCAGAAGGGACCGGGGAGAGACCCAGTACTTC.

This clonotype was picked up many times. DNA for the CDR3: TGTGCCAGTAGTATAGGACTAGCGGGGATGAGAAAGACCCAGTACTTC. It specifies CASSIGLAGMRKTQYF. The chain has TRBV19 and TRBJ2-5; 11 nucleotides match TRBD2. Germline CDR1 and CDR2: LNHDA and SQIVND (reference sequence). There are 16 residues in the CDR3. V lost 1 base, J lost 6 bases, and 7 bases stayed unmatched.

This clonotype has at least ten counts. This sequence joins TRBV7-9 and TRBJ2-7, with D tentatively TRBD1 or TRBD2 (6 bases each). Trimming pared 4 bases from V and 5 bases from J, leaving 15 bases between. Germline V CDR1 and CDR2: SEHNR, FQNEAQ (reference sequence). The CDR3 extends over 14 amino acids. The DNA of the CDR3 is TGTGCCAGCAGCTCATGGGGGGCCAACCACGAGCAGTACTTC. Amino acid sequence: CASSSWGANHEQYF.

This clonotype was observed a few times. Possible read error: a much larger clone is one base away. V is TRBV11-3 and J is TRBJ2-2; 7 nucleotides agree with TRBD2. Germline V gene lookup returns CDR1 SGHNT and CDR2 YENEEA. V shed 5 bases, J shed 4 bases, and the junction held 7 bases outside the gene matches. The CDR3 extends over 15 amino acids. The CDR3 bases are TGTGCCAGCAGCACGGGGGGTGTCGCCACCGGGGAGCTGTTTTTT. Protein product: CASSTGGVATGELFF. Drawing the rest from reference TRBV11-3 and TRBJ2-2, the complete variable domain is EAGVVQSPRYKIIEKKQPVAFWCNPISGHNTLYWYLQNLGQGPELLIRYENEEAVDDSQLPKDRFSAERLKGVDSTLKIQPAELGDSAVYLCASSTGGVATGELFFGEGSRLTVL.

This clonotype appeared a few times. V is TRBV12-3 or TRBV12-4 and J is TRBJ2-1, with D perhaps assigned TRBD1 or TRBD2 (6 bases each). Trimming took 2 bases from V and 7 from J, leaving 15 bases between them. The CDR3 totals 15 residues. The CDR3 loop is CASSLFGGLPNEQFF. In nucleotides, the CDR3 is TGTGCCAGCAGTTTATTCGGGGGCTTACCTAATGAGCAGTTCTTC.

As for this clonotype: This may be a read error, as it is one base from a much larger clone. This chain connects TRBV20-1 to TRBJ2-7; 8 bases match TRBD1. CDR3 length: 11 residues. CDR1 is DFQATT, CDR2 SNEGSKA, per germline (reference sequence). The CDR3 spells CSAGQGYEQSF. The CDR3 DNA reads as TGCAGTGCTGGACAGGGCTACGAGCAGTCCTTC.

The chain is built from TRBV2 and TRBJ1-4; 12 nucleotides match TRBD1. The V gene's germline CDR1 is SNHLY and CDR2 FYNNEI. This CDR3 is 16 amino acids long. V lost 6 bases, J lost 7 bases, and 9 bases stayed unmatched. CDR3 nucleotide sequence: TGTGCCAGCAGCCCCTTCCGGGACAGGGGGCGTGAAAAACTGTTTTTT. It translates to CASSPFRDRGREKLFF.

This clonotype was detected ten times or more. At one end, the junction sequence differs from germline, possibly due to a read error. The rearrangement joins TRBV5-1 to TRBJ1-4, with 8 nucleotides matching TRBD1. From germline, CDR1 is SGHRS and CDR2 YFSETQ. This CDR3 is built from 14 residues. The CDR3 region has the DNA TGTGCCAGCAGTTTAGACAGGGGTATAGAAAAACTGTTTTTT. It yields the protein CASSLDRGIEKLFF.

This clonotype was seen repeatedly, ten times or more. V usage is TRBV7-2 and J usage is TRBJ2-1; D remains unclear. With 3 bases removed from V and 0 bases from J, the gap between germline ends came to 9 bases. CDR1 is SGHTA, CDR2 FQGNSA, per germline. The CDR3 runs to 15 residues. The CDR3 loop is CASSFGRSSYNEQFF. The CDR3 coding sequence is TGTGCCAGCAGCTTCGGCAGGTCCTCCTACAATGAGCAGTTCTTC.

About this clonotype itself: A much larger clone differs by one base, so this may be a read error. The V gene is TRBV29-1, the J gene TRBJ2-1; 8 bases are shared with TRBD2. The V gene's germline CDR1 is SQVTM and CDR2 ANQGSEA. This CDR3 is 14 amino acids long. The CDR3 spells CSVGSGDSYNEQLF. CDR3 DNA: TGCAGCGTTGGTAGCGGGGACTCCTACAATGAGCAGCTCTTC.

The genes are TRBV12-3 or TRBV12-4 and TRBJ2-5; 8 nucleotides agree with TRBD1. V lost 6 bases, J lost 6 bases, and 12 bases stayed unmatched. The CDR3 loop spans 15 amino acids. DNA for the CDR3: TGTGCCAGCAGCTACAGGACAGGGCTGGGAAAGACCCAGTACTTC. Its protein is CASSYRTGLGKTQYF.

The CDR3 bases are TGTGCCACCAGCAGAAATCGGGAGGGCCTCCCGGATACGCAGTATTTT. Its translation: CATSRNREGLPDTQYF. The chain combines TRBV15 with TRBJ2-3; 8 bases agree with TRBD2. V was clipped by 2 bases and J by 6 bases; unmatched bases: 10. The CDR3 has 16 residues. Germline V gene data show CDR1 as LNHNV and CDR2 as YYDKDF (reference sequence).